A single sample gave rise to the 30 T cell receptor beta chains below, sequenced in a study of blood T cells in healthy people across ages. A sample-barcoded 5' primer and a J-beta primer mix were used in a second PCR of about 7 to 11 cycles. Each CDR3 protein is one row after TCRdb ran MiXCR on the 5' RACE reads. In the table there are around 2 million distinct CDR3 sequences, about two fifths of which are singletons. Source material: blood. The source is a human donor in good health.

This clonotype was detected only once. This chain links TRBV12-3 or TRBV12-4 with TRBJ1-6, with D unresolved. This CDR3 spans 13 amino acids. V lost 8 bases, J lost 8 bases, and 13 bases lay in between. DNA of the CDR3: TGTGCCAGCGGAGCTGGGGAGGATTCACCCCTCCACTTT. Its translation is CASGAGEDSPLHF.

The genes are TRBV20-1 and TRBJ2-7; TRBD1 matches 10 bases. The CDR3 is 15 residues long. The J segment lost 5 bases and the V segment lost 3 bases, leaving 10 bases of the junction unmatched. Germline V lookup: CDR1 DFQATT, CDR2 SNEGSKA (reference sequence). The CDR3 here is CSARGPRDRGHEQYF. The CDR3 region has the DNA TGCAGTGCTAGGGGGCCCCGGGACAGGGGCCACGAGCAGTACTTC.

This chain connects TRBV15 to TRBJ1-5; TRBD1 might be the D (5 bases). Trimming pared 5 bases from V and 11 bases from J, leaving 16 bases between. Germline lookup yields CDR1 LNHNV and CDR2 YYDKDF (reference sequence). The CDR3 has 13 residues. CDR3 sequence: CATSYDSHRAQHF. The CDR3 DNA reads TGTGCCACCAGCTACGACAGCCACCGGGCCCAGCATTTT.

This sequence joins TRBV20-1 and TRBJ2-7; the D is unclear. V lost 1 base and J lost 3, with 25 bases in between. The germline V gene has CDR1 DFQATT and CDR2 SNEGSKA (reference sequence). There are 18 residues in the CDR3. The CDR3 sequence: CSARARFSGQIYDYEQYF. The CDR3 nucleotides read TGCAGTGCTAGAGCACGTTTTTCCGGGCAGATTTATGACTACGAGCAGTACTTC.

The rearrangement uses TRBV5-1 and TRBJ1-1, with D unclear. Germline V gene data show CDR1 as SGHRS and CDR2 as YFSETQ. This CDR3 spans 13 amino acids. V lost 0 bases and J lost 5, with 8 bases in between. Written as DNA, the CDR3 is TGCGCCAGCAGCTTGGCAACAGCGACTGAAGCTTTCTTT. It yields the protein CASSLATATEAFF.

The genes are TRBV20-1 and TRBJ1-2; D is uncertain. V was clipped by 0 bases and J by 6 bases, with 17 bases between them. The CDR3 extends over 15 amino acids. Germline V gives CDR1 DFQATT, CDR2 SNEGSKA (reference sequence). The CDR3 nucleotides read TGCAGTGCTAGAGATCCCCTGGTCCCACTCAATGGCTACACCTTC. Translation gives CSARDPLVPLNGYTF.

This clonotype appeared many times. This chain links TRBV20-1 with TRBJ1-2, with 7 bases that match TRBD1. CDR1 is DFQATT, CDR2 SNEGSKA, per germline (reference sequence). Losses at the gene ends were 1 base for V and 4 bases for J; bases not matched to a gene: 0. The CDR3 is 12 residues long. CDR3 amino acids: CSARGQGYGYTF. The CDR3 DNA follows: TGCAGTGCTAGAGGACAGGGCTATGGCTACACCTTC.

With regard to this clonotype: The germline gene is not matched at one end of the junction; a read error may be the cause. The chain combines TRBV4-2 with TRBJ2-7, with D possibly matching TRBD2 (5 bases). Germline V CDR1 and CDR2: LGHNA, YNFKEQ. This CDR3 contains 15 residues. The CDR3, as DNA: TGTGCCGGCAGCCAAGAAGGTCCGAGGGACTACGAGCAGTACTTC. This sequence encodes CAGSQEGPRDYEQYF.

The chain uses TRBV20-1 and TRBJ2-3; D gene unclear. The CDR3 is 10 residues long. Germline V gene data show CDR1 as DFQATT and CDR2 as SNEGSKA (reference sequence). Trimming removed 7 bases at V and 4 bases at J, with 6 bases between. In DNA form, the CDR3 reads TGCAGTGGCGCCCCAGATACGCAGTATTTT. It codes for CSGAPDTQYF.

This clonotype was recorded a few times. The chain has TRBV28 and TRBJ2-7; D may correspond to TRBD1 or TRBD2 (5 bases each). V was cut by 5 bases and J by 3 bases, with 11 bases left in between. Germline V gene lookup returns CDR1 MDHEN and CDR2 SYDVKM. The CDR3 loop spans 13 amino acids. CDR3 sequence reads: CASSSRELYEQYF. The CDR3 DNA follows: TGTGCCAGCAGTAGCAGGGAGCTCTACGAGCAGTACTTC.

This clonotype was seen only a few times. The chain recombines TRBV6-6 with TRBJ1-6; a possible D gene is TRBD1 (5 bases). Germline loops: CDR1 MNHNY, CDR2 SVGAGI (reference sequence). This CDR3 is 16 amino acids long. Trimming left V 5 bases short and J 8 bases short, with 19 bases between. CDR3 protein: CASSPWTRRVDSPLHF. CDR3 nucleotides: TGTGCCAGCAGTCCTTGGACACGGCGGGTGGATTCACCCCTCCACTTT.

There are a few counts of this clonotype. V is TRBV5-1 and J is TRBJ2-1; 7 positions match TRBD2. The CDR3 extends over 16 amino acids. Germline V CDR1 and CDR2: SGHRS, YFSETQ. V lost 0 bases to trimming and J lost 3 bases; unmatched junction nucleotides: 6. The CDR3 DNA reads TGCGCCAGCAGCTTGGGCCAGCGGGGACTCTACAATGAGCAGTTCTTC. This gives the protein CASSLGQRGLYNEQFF.

J is TRBJ2-5 and V is TRBV5-1, with D perhaps TRBD2 (6 bases). The J call may be mistaken, given a closer DNA end match to TRBJ2-7. The CDR3 has 16 residues. Looked up from germline, CDR1 is SGHRS and CDR2 is YFSETQ. The CDR3 nucleotides are TGCGCCAGCAACGCCCGAAACGCGGGGAGCGGGTCCGAGCAGTACTTC. This sequence encodes CASNARNAGSGSEQYF.

A remark on this clonotype: A read error may explain this, as a much larger clone is one base away. The genes are TRBV24-1 and TRBJ2-1; tentatively, D is TRBD2 (5 bases). This CDR3 region has 16 residues. Germline V CDR1 and CDR2: KGHDR, SFDVKD. Trimming removed 3 bases from V and 0 bases from J, with 11 bases in between. In DNA form, the CDR3 reads TGTGCCACCAGTGATCAGTCTAGCAACTCCTACAATGAGCAGTTCTTC. It encodes CATSDQSSNSYNEQFF.

The chain employs TRBV7-3 and TRBJ1-2; 7 bases agree with TRBD1. Germline CDR1 is SGHTA and CDR2 is FQGTGA. The V segment lost 4 bases and the J segment 5 bases; nucleotides outside the gene matches: 4. This CDR3 region has 13 residues. CDR3 sequence: CASSSMTGYGYTF. CDR3 bases: TGTGCCAGCAGCTCGATGACAGGGTATGGCTACACCTTC.

The chain is built from TRBV28 and TRBJ1-1; D ambiguous. Between the trimmed V and J ends, which lost 6 bases and 5 bases, there was a span of 22 bases. This CDR3 is built from 16 residues. The germline V gene has CDR1 MDHEN and CDR2 SYDVKM. The CDR3 coding sequence is TGTGCCAGCAGCCTCGCCCTCGGCCCCCGTTGGACTGAAGCTTTCTTT. The encoded protein is CASSLALGPRWTEAFF.

V is TRBV5-1 and J is TRBJ2-4; weak D call: TRBD2 (5 bases). Gene TRBJ2-7 matches the end of the DNA better, so the J call may be wrong. In germline, CDR1 is SGHRS, CDR2 YFSETQ. CDR3 length: 15 amino acids. The CDR3, as DNA: TGCGCCAGCAGCTACCCTGGACGGGAAACCTACGAGCAGTACTTC. It yields the protein CASSYPGRETYEQYF.

This rearrangement joins TRBV29-1 to TRBJ1-1, with 7 bases that match TRBD1. The CDR3 spans 14 residues. Germline assignment: CDR1 SQVTM and CDR2 ANQGSEA. V shed 4 bases and J 6 bases; nucleotides not matched to a gene: 11. The CDR3 bases are TGCAGCGTTGCTCTTATCCGGGACAGCTCTGAAGCTTTCTTT. Its protein product is CSVALIRDSSEAFF.

V gene TRBV27 combines with J gene TRBJ2-6; possible D gene TRBD1, 6 bases. The germline V gene encodes CDR1 MNHEY and CDR2 SMNVEV (reference sequence). V dropped 2 bases and J dropped 0 bases, with 11 bases sitting between them. CDR3 length: 17 amino acids. CDR3 protein: CASSLDRRSSGANVLTF. The CDR3 DNA sequence: TGTGCCAGCAGTTTAGACAGGAGGAGCTCTGGGGCCAACGTCCTGACTTTC.

The rearrangement joins TRBV27 to TRBJ2-7; tentative D call: TRBD1 (5 bases). The ends were cut back, 0 bases at V and 4 bases at J, with 13 bases in the middle. Germline CDR1 reads MNHEY; CDR2 reads SMNVEV (reference sequence). The CDR3 spans 15 residues. CDR3 loop: CASSLSWQGFYEQYF. The CDR3 bases are TGTGCCAGCAGTTTATCGTGGCAGGGATTTTACGAGCAGTACTTC.

This clonotype was counted between two and nine times. The V call is TRBV4-1, the J call TRBJ2-7; D might be TRBD2 (5 bases). This CDR3 region has 15 residues. In germline, CDR1 is MGHRA, CDR2 YSYEKL. V lost 0 bases to trimming and J lost 3 bases, with 12 bases between them. The CDR3 loop reads CASSQEGVEGYEQYF. The CDR3 DNA sequence: TGCGCCAGCAGCCAAGAAGGCGTAGAGGGCTACGAGCAGTACTTC.

The chain joins TRBV11-2 to TRBJ1-1; D not certain. Germline V gene data show CDR1 as SGHAT and CDR2 as FQNNGV. The CDR3 sequence is 16 residues long. V lost 5 bases and J lost 6, with 22 bases in between. The CDR3 region has the DNA TGTGCCAGCAGCCTTGGTATCAGTGGGTTAGGCGCTGAAGCTTTCTTT. This encodes CASSLGISGLGAEAFF.

This clonotype was counted only a few times. This chain connects TRBV13 to TRBJ2-3; D ambiguous. Germline CDR1 reads PRHDT; CDR2 reads FYEKMQ (reference sequence). CDR3 length: 12 residues. Trimming removed 3 bases at V and 11 bases at J, with 12 bases between. The CDR3 DNA reads as TGTGCCAGCAGCTTTCAGACCCTCGAGCAGTATTTT. It translates to CASSFQTLEQYF.

This clonotype was counted a few times. The chain links TRBV6-6 to TRBJ1-6; D is undetermined. CDR1 MNHNY and CDR2 SVGAGI come from the germline V gene (reference sequence). The CDR3 has 16 residues. V lost 2 bases and J lost 7, with 15 bases in between. The CDR3 here is CASSYELLNPNSPLHF. In nucleotides, the CDR3 is TGTGCCAGCAGTTACGAATTGCTTAACCCGAATTCACCCCTCCACTTT.

The chain couples TRBV7-2 to TRBJ1-1, with a weak D call TRBD1 (5 bases). The V end lost 1 base, the J end lost 5 bases, and 17 bases lay between the germline ends. The CDR3 runs to 16 residues. From germline, CDR1 is SGHTA and CDR2 FQGNSA. The CDR3 protein is CASSLDRPGGTTEAFF. As DNA, the CDR3 is TGTGCCAGCAGCTTAGACCGTCCGGGGGGTACAACTGAAGCTTTCTTT. Complete variable domain (other parts from reference TRBV7-2 and TRBJ1-1): GAGVSQSPSNKVTEKGKDVELRCDPISGHTALYWYRQSLGQGLEFLIYFQGNSAPDKSGLPSDRFSAERTGGSVSTLTIQRTQQEDSAVYLCASSLDRPGGTTEAFFGQGTRLTVV.

V usage is TRBV7-2 and J usage is TRBJ1-4; possible D gene TRBD1, 5 bases. This CDR3 contains 15 residues. Germline values: CDR1 SGHTA, CDR2 FQGNSA. V was clipped by 1 base and J by 11 bases, with 17 bases between them. The DNA for the CDR3 is TGTGCCAGCAGCTTAGTTTCGGGGGGTTCCGGTAAACTGTTTTTT. Translation: CASSLVSGGSGKLFF.

The gene calls are TRBV12-3 or TRBV12-4 and TRBJ2-3, with D possibly matching TRBD1 (6 bases). The CDR3 runs 15 residues. Trimming left V 6 bases short and J 6 bases short, with 19 bases between. DNA of the CDR3: TGTGCCAGCAGACCCACAGGGAGAAAATCTGATACGCAGTATTTT. Translated, it gives CASRPTGRKSDTQYF.

This clonotype has just a few counts. This sequence joins TRBV20-1 and TRBJ2-4, with a weak D call TRBD1 (5 bases). Trimming shortened V by 2 bases and J by 0 bases, and 17 bases separated the two germline ends. Germline V gives CDR1 DFQATT, CDR2 SNEGSKA (reference sequence). The CDR3 extends over 17 amino acids. The CDR3 nucleotides are TGCAGTGCTAGATCGCGGCAGGGAATTTCAGCCAAAAACATTCAGTACTTC. This sequence encodes CSARSRQGISAKNIQYF.

This rearrangement joins TRBV29-1 to TRBJ2-3, with TRBD1 identical over 9 bases. The CDR3 runs to 14 residues. Germline lookup yields CDR1 SQVTM and CDR2 ANQGSEA. V lost 7 bases, J lost 3 bases, and 8 bases stayed unmatched. The CDR3 loop reads CSGRRGQGTDTQYF. CDR3 bases: TGCAGCGGACGCCGGGGACAGGGTACAGATACGCAGTATTTT.

The chain combines TRBV28 with TRBJ2-2; D is uncertain. The germline V and J ends were trimmed by 6 bases and 2 bases, with 10 bases remaining between them. CDR1 MDHEN and CDR2 SYDVKM come from the germline V gene. The length of the CDR3 is 14 residues. Here the CDR3 reads CASRRPSNTGELFF. For the CDR3, the DNA is TGTGCCAGCAGAAGACCTTCAAACACCGGGGAGCTGTTTTTT.